This T cell receptor beta chain is drawn from a study of T cell responses to AZD1222 COVID-19 vaccine. Profiling relied on immunoSEQ multiplex PCR, and the TCRdb table lists in-frame clones only, not all of them. The sample shows about 170,000 clones, roughly nine tenths of them seen only once. V was pared by 3 bases and J by 1 base, with 9 bases between. The CDR3 covers 14 residues. Germline assignment: CDR1 KGHSH and CDR2 LQKENI. Specimen: peripheral blood, collected on day 0 of AZD1222 vaccination. The V call is TRBV18, the J call TRBJ1-1; possibly TRBD1 for D (5 bases). The sequence derives from an adult in good health. In nucleotides, the CDR3 is TGTGCCAGCTCACCGGGACGGGCGAACACTGAAGCTTTCTTT. Encoded protein: CASSPGRANTEAFF. Full variable domain (rest looked up from reference TRBV18 and TRBJ1-1): NAGVMQNPRHLVRRRGQEARLRCSPMKGHSHVYWYRQLPEEGLKFMVYLQKENIIDESGMPKERFSAEFPKEGPSILRIQQVVRGDSAAYFCASSPGRANTEAFFGQGTRLTVV.